The subject of this entry is one T cell receptor (beta chain). Its cognate antigen is unknown. These data belong to a study of T cell responses to AZD1222 COVID-19 vaccine. Findings of the study overall: Spike-wide coverage was observed for vaccine-associated CD4 TCRs, with dominant responses at 160-218 and 743-854. Nearly half of unique spike-specific TCRs reportedly avoided B.1.351 and B.1.1.7 mutated regions. Increased Spike-specific TCR breadth and depth were observed after two AZD1222 doses. The donors showed a predominance of white British ancestry and of females, with possible underestimation of clonal diversity.

Generated by immunoSEQ multiplex PCR, the TCRdb table keeps only in-frame clones and is missing some. The sample shows 150,000 or so clones, about 89% of them seen only once. The germline gives CDR1 SGHTA, CDR2 FQGNSA. V trimming: 0 bases; J trimming: 9 bases; junction bases outside the gene matches: 5. The length of the CDR3 is 14 residues. The origin of this receptor is an adult who received the AZD1222 COVID-19 vaccine. The sequencing here drew on peripheral blood, taken 28 days after the second AZD1222 dose. The chain carries TRBV7-2 and TRBJ2-1; 7 bases align to TRBD1. CDR3: CASSLAQGVGEQFF. Here the CDR3 DNA reads TGTGCCAGCAGCTTAGCCCAGGGGGTAGGTGAGCAGTTCTTC.